What follows describes a single T cell receptor (beta chain). Its antigen target is currently unknown. Base qualities are not recorded, but no much larger clone differs from it by a single base. Each collaborating institution followed its own protocols to collect whole blood in K2EDTA tubes. For TCRbeta analysis, collaborator samples were shipped as frozen whole blood, as isolated PBMCs, or as DNA extracted from either sample type. The CDR3 covers 16 residues, taking in both the cysteine and the phenylalanine. The sequence is cut down to CDR3 DNA, 48 bases in frame from base 1. V was cut back by 3 bases and J by 0 bases, leaving a gap of 14 bases between them. CDR1 and CDR2 were assigned from the germline V gene (reference sequence) as LNHDA and SQIVND. TCRbeta CDR3 regions were amplified from genomic DNA using the immunoSEQ Assay, a bias-controlled multiplex PCR. The study's processing was this. The number of nucleated cells in each sample was estimated by amplification of reference gene primers within the assay. To quantify the absolute abundance of each unique TCRbeta CDR3 rearrangement, sequence reads were collapsed and filtered. For each sample, productive Simpson clonality was calculated as the square root of Simpson's diversity index over productive rearrangements. The immuneACCESS repertoire file appears here via TCRdb, limited to in-frame rearrangements. These files lack a portion of the clones; in checked studies, under half of the deficit traces to unresolved V genes, and the cause of the others is not known. V and J calls and clone size come straight from that table; D and trimming were deduced from the DNA. This sample is represented by around 92,000 clones; more than 70% of them were singletons. About an eighth of the sample is held by the ten biggest clonotypes.

This record belongs to a study of blood T cell repertoires in COVID-19 (dated by TCRdb to 2018 to 2020). The study in broad terms: The collaborator samples originated in the United States, Italy and Spain and spanned the acute and convalescent phases of COVID-19. Nearly every sample came with metadata listing a de-identified subject ID, COVID-19 status, age in years and sex. The dataset comprised deeply sampled blood TCRbeta repertoires from subjects exposed to, actively infected with, or recovered from COVID-19. The repertoires were released in a freely available public database intended as a resource for research on the immune response to SARS-CoV-2. The material from the prospective study consisted of cDNA or gDNA derived from T cells, B-cell-depleted T cells, or PBMCs. Samples came from the ongoing ImmuneRACE study (first 160 participants) plus 1,254 subjects from 6 global collaborators. HLA class I and class II types, where available, came from metadata supplied by the sample provider rather than from assay-based typing.

On the study overall, not on this receptor specifically: The amount of clinical and demographic metadata varied by source and participant and was provided uncurated.

Sequenced sample: peripheral blood. The sequence joins TRBV19 to TRBJ1-2; TRBD1 is perhaps the D gene, given 6 matching bases. The receptor was derived from a woman aged 55-69 years in a cohort sampled during active or convalescent COVID-19. The nucleotide sequence reads as follows: TGTGCCAGTAGTATGGCAGGGGTCCTCCCTAACTATGGCTACACCTTC. Its protein product is CASSMAGVLPNYGYTF.